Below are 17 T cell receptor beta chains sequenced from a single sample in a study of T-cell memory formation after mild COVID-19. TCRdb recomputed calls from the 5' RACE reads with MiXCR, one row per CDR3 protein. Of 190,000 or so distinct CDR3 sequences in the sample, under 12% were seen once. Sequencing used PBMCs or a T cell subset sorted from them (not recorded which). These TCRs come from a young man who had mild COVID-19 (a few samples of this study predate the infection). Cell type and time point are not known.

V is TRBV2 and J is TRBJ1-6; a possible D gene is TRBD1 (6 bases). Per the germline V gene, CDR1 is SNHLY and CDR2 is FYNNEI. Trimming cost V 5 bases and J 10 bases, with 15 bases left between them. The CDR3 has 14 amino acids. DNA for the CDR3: TGTGCCAGCAGTCAAACAGGGTTGGGATCACCCCTCCACTTT. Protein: CASSQTGLGSPLHF.

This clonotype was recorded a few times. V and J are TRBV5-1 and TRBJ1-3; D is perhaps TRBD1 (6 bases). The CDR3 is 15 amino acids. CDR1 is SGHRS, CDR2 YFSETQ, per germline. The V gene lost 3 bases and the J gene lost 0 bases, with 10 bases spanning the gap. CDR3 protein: CASSSTGLSGNTIYF. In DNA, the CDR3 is TGCGCCAGCAGCTCTACAGGGCTCTCTGGAAACACCATATATTTT.

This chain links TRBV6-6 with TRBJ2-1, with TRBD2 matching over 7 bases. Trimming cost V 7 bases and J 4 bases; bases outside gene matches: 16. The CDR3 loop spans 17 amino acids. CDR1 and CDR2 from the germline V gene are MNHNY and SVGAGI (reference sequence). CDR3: CASKIRPVAGSYNEQFF. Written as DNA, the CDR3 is TGTGCCAGCAAAATCCGGCCGGTAGCGGGTTCATACAATGAGCAGTTCTTC.

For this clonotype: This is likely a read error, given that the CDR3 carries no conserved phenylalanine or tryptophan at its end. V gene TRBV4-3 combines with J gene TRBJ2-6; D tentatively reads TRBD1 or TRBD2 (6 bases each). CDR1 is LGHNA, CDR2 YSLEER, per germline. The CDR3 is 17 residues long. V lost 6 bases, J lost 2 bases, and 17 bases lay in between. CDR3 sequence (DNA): TGCGCCAGCAGTGGAGGGGCAGGGGTTGCTGGGGCCAACGTCCTGACTTTA. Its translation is CASSGGAGVAGANVLTL.

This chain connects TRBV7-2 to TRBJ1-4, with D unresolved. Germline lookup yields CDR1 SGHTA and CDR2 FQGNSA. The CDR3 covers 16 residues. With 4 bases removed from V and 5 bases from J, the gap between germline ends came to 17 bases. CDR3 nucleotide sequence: TGTGCCAGCAGCTCACCCTCGGGGAGCCCCAATGAAAAACTGTTTTTT. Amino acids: CASSSPSGSPNEKLFF.

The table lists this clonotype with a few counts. This chain's CDR3 is CATSDSAGRYGYTF. The CDR3 region has the DNA TGTGCCACCAGTGATTCGGCAGGGCGGTACGGCTACACCTTC. This rearrangement joins TRBV24-1 to TRBJ1-2, with TRBD1 as a possible D gene (5 bases). The CDR3 is made up of 14 amino acids. V was shortened by 2 bases and J by 8 bases, with 14 bases between the two germline ends. CDR1 is KGHDR and CDR2 is SFDVKD in the germline V gene.

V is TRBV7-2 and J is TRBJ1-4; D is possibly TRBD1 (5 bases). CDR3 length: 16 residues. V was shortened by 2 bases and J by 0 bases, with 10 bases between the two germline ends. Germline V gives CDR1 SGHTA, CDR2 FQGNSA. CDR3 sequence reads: CASSLLGTATNEKLFF. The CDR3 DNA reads TGTGCCAGCAGCTTATTGGGGACCGCAACTAATGAAAAACTGTTTTTT.

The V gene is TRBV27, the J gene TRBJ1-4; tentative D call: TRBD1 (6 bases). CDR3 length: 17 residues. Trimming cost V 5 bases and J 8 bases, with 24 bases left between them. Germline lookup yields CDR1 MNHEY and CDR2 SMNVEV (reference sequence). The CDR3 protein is CASSRTPGGLGGEKLFF. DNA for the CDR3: TGTGCCAGCAGTCGAACCCCCGGGGGCCTCGGGGGAGAAAAACTGTTTTTT.

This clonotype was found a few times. CDR3 in amino acids: CASSVGPMMNTEAFF. The CDR3 nucleotides read TGTGCCAGCAGCGTAGGTCCAATGATGAACACTGAAGCTTTCTTT. The J gene is TRBJ1-1, the V gene TRBV9; no reliable D call. The CDR3 spans 15 residues. Trimming removed 0 bases from V and 0 bases from J, with 9 bases in between. Germline V lookup: CDR1 SGDLS, CDR2 YYNGEE.

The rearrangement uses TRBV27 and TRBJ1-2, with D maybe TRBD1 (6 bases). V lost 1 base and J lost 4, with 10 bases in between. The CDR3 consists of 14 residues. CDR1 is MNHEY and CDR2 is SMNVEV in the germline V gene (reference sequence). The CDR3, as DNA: TGTGCCAGCAGTTTATACCGGGGGGCCTATGGCTACACCTTC. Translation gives CASSLYRGAYGYTF.

CDR3 nucleotide sequence: TGTGCCAGCAGCGTAGAACAGTACACTGAAGCTTTCTTT. It encodes CASSVEQYTEAFF. The gene calls are TRBV9 and TRBJ1-1; D gene unclear. The CDR3 extends over 13 amino acids. V was cut by 0 bases and J by 3 bases, with 6 bases left in between. Germline V gene data show CDR1 as SGDLS and CDR2 as YYNGEE.

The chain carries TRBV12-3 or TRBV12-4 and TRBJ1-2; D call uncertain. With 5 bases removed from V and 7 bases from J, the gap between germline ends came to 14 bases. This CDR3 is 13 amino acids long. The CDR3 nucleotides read TGTGCCAGCAGTGACCGGAAGGATAGTGGCTACACCTTC. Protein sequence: CASSDRKDSGYTF.

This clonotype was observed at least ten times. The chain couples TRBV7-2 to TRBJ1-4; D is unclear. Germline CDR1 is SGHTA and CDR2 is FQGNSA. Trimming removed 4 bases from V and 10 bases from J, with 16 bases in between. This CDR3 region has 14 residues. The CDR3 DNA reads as TGTGCCAGCAGCTATAAATCGGGCGCGGGAAAACTGTTTTTT. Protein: CASSYKSGAGKLFF.

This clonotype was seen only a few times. Here the CDR3 DNA reads TGTGCCAGCAGCGTGGCCGGGGGCAAAGAGACCCAGTACTTC. It yields the protein CASSVAGGKETQYF. The chain recombines TRBV9 with TRBJ2-5, with D possibly being TRBD1 or TRBD2 (6 bases each). There are 14 residues in the CDR3. CDR1 is SGDLS and CDR2 is YYNGEE in the germline V gene. The V end lost 2 bases, the J end lost 3 bases, and 11 bases lay between the germline ends. Looking up the rest from reference TRBV9 and TRBJ2-5 gives the full variable domain: DSGVTQTPKHLITATGQRVTLRCSPRSGDLSVYWYQQSLDQGLQFLIQYYNGEERAKGNILERFSAQQFPDLHSELNLSSLELGDSALYFCASSVAGGKETQYFGPGTRLLVL.

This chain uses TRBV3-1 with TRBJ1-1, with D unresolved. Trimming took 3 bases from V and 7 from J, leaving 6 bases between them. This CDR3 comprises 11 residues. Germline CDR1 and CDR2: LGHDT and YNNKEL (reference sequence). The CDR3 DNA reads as TGTGCCAGCAGCCAGCTAAATGAAGCTTTCTTT. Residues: CASSQLNEAFF.

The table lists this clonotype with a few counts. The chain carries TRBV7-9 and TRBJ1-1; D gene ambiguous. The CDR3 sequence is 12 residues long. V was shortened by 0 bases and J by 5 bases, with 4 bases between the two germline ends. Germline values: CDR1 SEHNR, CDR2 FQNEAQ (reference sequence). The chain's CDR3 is CASSLAQTEAFF. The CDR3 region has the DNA TGTGCCAGCAGCTTAGCACAGACTGAAGCTTTCTTT. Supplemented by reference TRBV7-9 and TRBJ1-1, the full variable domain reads DTGVSQNPRHKITKRGQNVTFRCDPISEHNRLYWYRQTLGQGPEFLTYFQNEAQLEKSRLLSDRFSAERPKGSFSTLEIQRTEQGDSAMYLCASSLAQTEAFFGQGTRLTVV.

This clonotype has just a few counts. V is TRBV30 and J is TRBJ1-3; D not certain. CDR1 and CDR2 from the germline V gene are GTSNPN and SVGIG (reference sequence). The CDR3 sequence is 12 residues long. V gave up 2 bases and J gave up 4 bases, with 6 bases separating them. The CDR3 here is CAWSNMGNTIYF. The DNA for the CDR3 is TGTGCCTGGAGTAATATGGGAAACACCATATATTTT.